This is a list of T cell receptor beta chains from one sample in a study of T cell responses to AZD1222 COVID-19 vaccine. Method: immunoSEQ multiplex PCR; TCRdb's copy keeps in-frame clones and lacks some. Here the sample spans 90,000 to 150,000 clones, around 90% being singletons. Sequences were derived from peripheral blood, sampled 28 days after the second AZD1222 dose. These receptors were taken from an adult who received the AZD1222 COVID-19 vaccine. The CDR3 runs from the conserved cysteine through the conserved F or W. The D gene is left open where the match is weak. Only part of the rows carry a size: once, few, many, or a class if the clone is expanded.

clone_size j_call v_call d_call cdr3_aa cdr3_nt
once TRBJ1-2 TRBV7-3 TRBD1 CASSSGQGAPDYGYTF TGTGCCAGCAGCTCGGGACAGGGGGCGCCGGACTATGGCTACACCTTC
- TRBJ1-2 TRBV4-1 TRBD1 CASRNIGTGNGYTF TGCGCCAGCAGGAACATCGGGACAGGGAACGGCTACACCTTC
- TRBJ1-1 TRBV7-9 - CASSSSRQVLETEAFF TGTGCCAGCAGCTCGTCCCGACAGGTCCTAGAAACTGAAGCTTTCTTT
few TRBJ2-7 TRBV4-3 TRBD1 CASSQDPTGGLHEQYF TGCGCCAGCAGCCAAGACCCCACAGGGGGCCTCCACGAGCAGTACTTC
once TRBJ1-3 TRBV4-1 TRBD1 CASSQVGTGVAGNTIYF TGCGCCAGCAGCCAAGTCGGGACAGGAGTGGCTGGAAACACCATATATTTT
- TRBJ2-5 TRBV11-3 - CASPTGKQETQYF TGTGCCAGCCCAACAGGGAAACAAGAGACCCAGTACTTC
few TRBJ1-2 TRBV6-5 - CASSYSDRSGGYTF TGTGCCAGCAGTTACTCGGACCGATCCGGTGGCTACACCTTC
- TRBJ1-2 TRBV4-1 - CASSQVVGNRANYGYTF TGCGCCAGCAGCCAAGTAGTTGGAAACAGGGCAAACTATGGCTACACCTTC
- TRBJ1-3 TRBV7-2 - CASSLRGQNGNTIYF TGTGCCAGCAGCTTACGGGGCCAAAACGGAAACACCATATATTTT
few TRBJ1-6 TRBV19 - CASSVDRWGSPLHF TGTGCCAGTAGCGTTGACAGGTGGGGTTCACCCCTCCACTTT
- TRBJ1-1 TRBV18 TRBD1 CASSPQQGVNTEAFF TGTGCCAGCTCACCACAACAGGGGGTGAACACTGAAGCTTTCTTT
- TRBJ1-2 TRBV30 - CAWSVFGPNNYGYTF TGTGCCTGGAGTGTCTTTGGTCCAAATAACTATGGCTACACCTTC
once TRBJ1-4 TRBV3-1/TRBV3-2 - CASSPRGGRNEKLFF TGTGCCAGCAGCCCCCGGGGGGGTAGGAATGAAAAACTGTTTTTT
- TRBJ1-6 TRBV19 - CASSTGSDSPLHF TGTGCCAGTAGCACAGGGAGCGATTCACCCCTCCACTTT
- TRBJ2-3 TRBV3-1/TRBV3-2 TRBD2 CASSQVRGGATDTQYF TGTGCCAGCAGCCAAGTTCGCGGGGGGGCAACAGATACGCAGTATTTT
- TRBJ1-2 TRBV12-3/TRBV12-4 - CASSGSGYTF TGTGCCAGCAGCGGGTCCGGCTACACCTTC
- TRBJ1-1 TRBV9 - CASTRGVNTEAFF TGTGCCAGCACCCGGGGTGTGAACACTGAAGCTTTCTTT
once TRBJ1-6 TRBV18 - CASSPWDREGSPLHF TGTGCCAGCTCACCCTGGGACCGGGAGGGTTCACCCCTCCACTTT